One T cell receptor beta chain is described in this entry. As yet, its antigen is unknown. The method was immunoSEQ multiplex PCR; TCRdb's version includes in-frame clones alone and lacks a portion of them. The sample gives roughly 160,000 clones, approximately 92% of which show up once; 1.5% to 2% is in the top ten. The CDR3 is 17 residues long. V was clipped by 5 bases and J by 0 bases, with 16 bases between them. Per the germline V gene, CDR1 is SGHTA and CDR2 is FQGNSA. This sample is part of a study of T cell responses to AZD1222 COVID-19 vaccine. General observations from the study: Variant regions that are unmutated are reportedly the target of nearly half of spike-specific TCRs.

J is TRBJ2-2 and V is TRBV7-2; D uncertain. The TCR comes from an adult in good health. The sequencing used peripheral blood, collected on day 0 of AZD1222 vaccination. This chain's CDR3 is CASSPSHRISNTGELFF. As DNA, the CDR3 is TGTGCCAGCAGCCCGTCGCACAGAATTTCGAACACCGGGGAGCTGTTTTTT.